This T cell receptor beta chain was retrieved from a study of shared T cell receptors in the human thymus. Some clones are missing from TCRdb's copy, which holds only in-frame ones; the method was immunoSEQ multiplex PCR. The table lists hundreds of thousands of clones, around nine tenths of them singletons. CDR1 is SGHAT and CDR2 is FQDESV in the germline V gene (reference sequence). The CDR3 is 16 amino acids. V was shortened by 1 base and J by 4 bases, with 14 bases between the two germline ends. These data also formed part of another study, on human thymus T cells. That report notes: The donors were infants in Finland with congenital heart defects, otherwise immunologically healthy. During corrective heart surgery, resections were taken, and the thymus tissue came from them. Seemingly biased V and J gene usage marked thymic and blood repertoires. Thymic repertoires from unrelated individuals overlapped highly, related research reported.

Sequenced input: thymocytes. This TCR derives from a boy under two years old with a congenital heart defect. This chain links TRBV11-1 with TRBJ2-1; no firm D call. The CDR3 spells CASSLGIAQLYNEQFF. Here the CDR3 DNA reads TGTGCCAGCAGCTTAGGAATAGCCCAACTTTACAATGAGCAGTTCTTC.